This T cell receptor (beta chain) emerged from a study of T cell responses to AZD1222 COVID-19 vaccine. Data came from immunoSEQ multiplex PCR; TCRdb stores just in-frame clones and leaves some out. The sample contains more than 95,000 clones, 80% to 90% of which appear only once. The CDR3 covers 16 residues. Germline V gives CDR1 LNHDA, CDR2 SQIVND (reference sequence). V shed 0 bases and J shed 3 bases, with 15 bases lying between them. This specimen was peripheral blood, taken on day 0 of AZD1222 vaccination. The sequence was obtained from an adult in good health. The rearrangement uses TRBV19 and TRBJ2-7; D gene uncertain. The chain's CDR3 is CASSIEGGSSDYEQYF. DNA of the CDR3: TGTGCCAGTAGTATAGAGGGCGGCAGCTCAGACTACGAGCAGTACTTC.